Following are 18 T cell receptor beta chains from one sample sequenced in a study of T cell clonotyping in hematopoietic cell transplantation. Time point here: recipient sample about 28 days before transplant, after cytoreduction. Sequenced by immunoSEQ multiplex PCR; TCRdb stores in-frame clones only, minus some. The sample records approximately 26,000 clones, 84% being singletons. Sequencing was performed on peripheral blood mononuclear cells, taken before stem cell transplant. The source of these receptors is a woman aged 55-69 years with acute myeloid leukemia. Some clones in this sample may be carry-over from other donors' samples.

J is TRBJ1-2 and V is TRBV5-4; no definite D call. The V end was cut by 1 base, the J end by 2 bases, with 6 bases between. Germline V gene lookup returns CDR1 SGHNT and CDR2 YYREEE (reference sequence). The CDR3 has 13 amino acids. CDR3 loop: CASSLSRNYGYTF. CDR3 nucleotides: TGTGCCAGCAGCTTGTCCAGGAACTATGGCTACACCTTC.

In this sample, this clone turned up a few times. This chain joins TRBV9 and TRBJ1-2, with no clear D. Germline assignment: CDR1 SGDLS and CDR2 YYNGEE. The length of the CDR3 is 17 residues. V lost 4 bases and J lost 2, with 21 bases in between. CDR3 residues: CASSPNPGLPGNYGYTF. The DNA for the CDR3 is TGTGCCAGCAGCCCGAATCCCGGGTTACCCGGAAACTATGGCTACACCTTC.

The chain joins TRBV2 to TRBJ1-5; no definite D call. This CDR3 region has 14 residues. Germline V CDR1 and CDR2: SNHLY, FYNNEI. V gave up 4 bases and J gave up 3 bases, with 10 bases separating them. CDR3 loop: CASSVRQNNQPQHF. CDR3 DNA: TGTGCCAGCAGTGTTCGGCAGAACAATCAGCCCCAGCATTTT.

The chain couples TRBV6-5 to TRBJ2-1, with 11 bases fitting TRBD2. This CDR3 is built from 16 residues. From germline, CDR1 is MNHEY and CDR2 SVGAGI. The V gene end was trimmed by 4 bases and the J gene end by 7 bases; junction bases not matched to a gene: 9. CDR3 loop: CASSSLSGGALNEQFF. For the CDR3, the DNA is TGTGCCAGCAGTTCCCTTAGCGGGGGGGCTTTAAATGAGCAGTTCTTC.

CDR3 coding DNA: TGTGCCAGCAGTATGACAGGGTATAATTCACCCCTCCACTTT. Its protein is CASSMTGYNSPLHF. The rearrangement joins TRBV6-5 to TRBJ1-6; 7 bases are a match to TRBD1. Looked up from germline, CDR1 is MNHEY and CDR2 is SVGAGI. Trimming at V came to 5 bases and at J to 4 bases, leaving 2 bases not matched to a gene. The CDR3 length is 14 residues.

The table lists this clone with a count of one. This chain links TRBV2 with TRBJ2-7; 7 nucleotides agree with TRBD1. The germline V gene encodes CDR1 SNHLY and CDR2 FYNNEI. The CDR3 extends over 12 amino acids. V was clipped by 5 bases and J by 4 bases; unmatched bases: 2. The CDR3 protein is CASSQDRYEQYF. Here the CDR3 DNA reads TGTGCCAGCAGTCAGGACAGGTACGAGCAGTACTTC.

The chain recombines TRBV19 with TRBJ1-2; maybe TRBD1 (6 bases). The CDR3 spans 15 residues. The germline gives CDR1 LNHDA, CDR2 SQIVND (reference sequence). V lost 8 bases, J lost 4 bases, and 20 bases lay in between. CDR3 sequence (DNA): TGTGCCAGTCGGAGCTCCCGGGACAAGGGCTATGGCTACACCTTC. As protein: CASRSSRDKGYGYTF.

The chain is built from TRBV4-3 and TRBJ2-7; TRBD2 aligns across 11 bases. In germline, CDR1 is LGHNA, CDR2 YSLEER. The CDR3 covers 16 residues. V dropped 2 bases and J dropped 0; count of bases not matched to a gene: 3. The CDR3 loop reads CASSQFSGRVSYEQYF. As DNA, the CDR3 is TGCGCCAGCAGCCAATTTAGCGGGAGGGTCTCCTACGAGCAGTACTTC.

This chain uses TRBV11-2 with TRBJ1-5; D perhaps matches TRBD1 (5 bases). CDR3 length: 15 amino acids. CDR1 and CDR2 (germline): SGHAT, FQNNGV. Trimming took 10 bases from V and 6 from J, leaving 22 bases between them. The CDR3 region is CANRLRGGLGQPQHF. The CDR3 region has the DNA TGTGCCAACCGACTAAGGGGAGGGCTCGGTCAGCCCCAGCATTTT. The full variable domain, its missing parts supplied by reference TRBV11-2 and TRBJ1-5, is EAGVAQSPRYKIIEKRQSVAFWCNPISGHATLYWYQQILGQGPKLLIQFQNNGVVDDSQLPKDRFSAERLKGVDSTLKIQPAKLEDSAVYLCANRLRGGLGQPQHFGDGTRLSIL.

J is TRBJ2-5 and V is TRBV5-6; D is unclear. The CDR3 totals 12 residues. The V gene lost 0 bases and the J gene lost 7 bases, with 7 bases spanning the gap. Germline V gene data show CDR1 as SGHDT and CDR2 as YYEEEE. The DNA of the CDR3 is TGTGCCAGCAGCTTGGCCGTCGGGACCCAGTACTTC. It encodes CASSLAVGTQYF. Variable domain in full (rest from reference TRBV5-6 and TRBJ2-5): DAGVTQSPTHLIKTRGQQVTLRCSPKSGHDTVSWYQQALGQGPQFIFQYYEEEERQRGNFPDRFSGHQFPNYSSELNVNALLLGDSALYLCASSLAVGTQYFGPGTRLLVL.

The rearrangement links TRBV13 to TRBJ2-7, with 12 bases fitting TRBD2. The CDR3 is 16 amino acids. With V trimmed by 4 bases and J by 2 bases, 6 bases remained unmatched. Per germline, CDR1 PRHDT and CDR2 FYEKMQ (reference sequence). CDR3 coding DNA: TGTGCCAGCAGCTCGGAGACTAGCGGGGGCACCTACGAGCAGTACTTC. As protein: CASSSETSGGTYEQYF.

V and J are TRBV28 and TRBJ1-4, with a weak D call TRBD1 (6 bases). The CDR3 has 14 residues. From germline, CDR1 is MDHEN and CDR2 SYDVKM. V was cut by 7 bases and J by 8 bases, with 17 bases left in between. The CDR3 protein is CASTGQFKGEKLFF. CDR3 in DNA: TGTGCCAGCACCGGACAGTTCAAGGGGGAAAAACTGTTTTTT.

V and J are TRBV4-3 and TRBJ2-1; 8 bases match TRBD2. This CDR3 comprises 13 residues. Per germline, CDR1 LGHNA and CDR2 YSLEER. V shed 4 bases, J shed 8 bases, and the junction held 4 bases outside the gene matches. This CDR3 reads CASSPGLAHEQFF. The CDR3 nucleotides read TGCGCCAGCAGCCCCGGACTAGCCCATGAGCAGTTCTTC.

The chain is built from TRBV5-1 and TRBJ1-5, with D uncertain. Germline V gene sequence: CDR1 SGHRS, CDR2 YFSETQ. V lost 1 base and J 0 bases, leaving 8 bases between the germline ends. This CDR3 contains 15 residues. The CDR3 region is CASSLFSDSNQPQHF. CDR3 nucleotides: TGCGCCAGCAGCTTGTTTTCAGATAGCAATCAGCCCCAGCATTTT.

This clone is a singleton in its sample. J is TRBJ1-1 and V is TRBV29-1; D is uncertain. The CDR3 runs 13 residues. Looked up from germline, CDR1 is SQVTM and CDR2 is ANQGSEA. Trimming left V 7 bases short and J 0 bases short, with 12 bases between. The CDR3 protein is CSGSQVLNTEAFF. For the CDR3, the DNA is TGCAGCGGGTCCCAAGTCCTGAACACTGAAGCTTTCTTT.

This clone was observed a single time. The chain joins TRBV7-2 to TRBJ1-3; 8 bases map to TRBD1. The CDR3 extends over 17 amino acids. The V gene end was trimmed by 5 bases and the J gene end by 4 bases; junction bases not matched to a gene: 13. Germline V CDR1 and CDR2: SGHTA, FQGNSA. CDR3 DNA sequence: TGTGCCAGCAGCCAAGACATACAGACAGGGGTGGGAAACACCATATATTTT. It is translated as CASSQDIQTGVGNTIYF.

The gene calls are TRBV28 and TRBJ1-2; a possible D gene is TRBD1 (5 bases). Trimming took off 2 bases at V and 5 bases at J, with 9 bases between the two ends. Germline V gene sequence: CDR1 MDHEN, CDR2 SYDVKM. The CDR3 is made up of 13 amino acids. CDR3 region: CASSLDGGYGYTF. The DNA for the CDR3 is TGTGCCAGCAGTTTAGATGGGGGATATGGCTACACCTTC.

The chain combines TRBV11-1 with TRBJ1-2; TRBD1 aligns across 10 bases. The CDR3 is 17 residues long. The trim removed 4 bases at V and 0 bases at J, leaving 8 bases unmatched. In germline, CDR1 is SGHAT, CDR2 FQDESV (reference sequence). The CDR3 reads CASSSTGQGMTNYGYTF. The CDR3 nucleotides are TGTGCCAGCAGCTCTACGGGACAGGGGATGACTAACTATGGCTACACCTTC.